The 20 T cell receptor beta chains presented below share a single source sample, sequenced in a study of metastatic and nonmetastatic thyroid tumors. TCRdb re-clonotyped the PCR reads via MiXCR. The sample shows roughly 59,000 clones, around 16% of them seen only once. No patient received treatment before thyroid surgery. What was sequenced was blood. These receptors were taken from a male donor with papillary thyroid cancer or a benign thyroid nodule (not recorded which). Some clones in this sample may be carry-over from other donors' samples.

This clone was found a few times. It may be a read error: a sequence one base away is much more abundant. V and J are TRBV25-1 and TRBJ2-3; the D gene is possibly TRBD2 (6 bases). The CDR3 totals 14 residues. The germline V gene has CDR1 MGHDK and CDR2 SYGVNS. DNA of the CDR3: TGTGCCAGCAATGAAAGCGGGAGCACAGATACGCAGTATTTT. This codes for CASNESGSTDTQYF. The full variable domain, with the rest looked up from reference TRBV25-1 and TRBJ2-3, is EADIYQTPRYLVIGTGKKITLECSQTMGHDKMYWYQQDPGMELHLIHYSYGVNSTEKGDLSSESTVSRIRTEHFPLTLESARPSHTSQYLCASNESGSTDTQYFGPGTRLTVL.

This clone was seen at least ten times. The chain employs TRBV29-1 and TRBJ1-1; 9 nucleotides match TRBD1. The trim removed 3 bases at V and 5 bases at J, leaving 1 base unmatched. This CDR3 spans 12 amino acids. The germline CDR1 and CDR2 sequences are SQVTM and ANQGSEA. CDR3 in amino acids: CSVETGGTEAFF. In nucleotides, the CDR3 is TGCAGCGTTGAGACAGGGGGGACTGAAGCTTTCTTT.

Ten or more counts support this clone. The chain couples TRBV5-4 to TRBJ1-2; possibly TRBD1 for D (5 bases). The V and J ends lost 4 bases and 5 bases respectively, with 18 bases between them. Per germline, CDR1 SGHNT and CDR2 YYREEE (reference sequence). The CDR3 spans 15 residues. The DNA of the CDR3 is TGTGCCAGCAGCCCGGACGGCCAGGGATGGTATGGCTACACCTTC. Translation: CASSPDGQGWYGYTF.

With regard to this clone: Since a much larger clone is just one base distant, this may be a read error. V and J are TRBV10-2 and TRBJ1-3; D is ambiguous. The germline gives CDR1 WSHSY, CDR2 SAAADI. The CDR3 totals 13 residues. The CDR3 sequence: CASENNVGKTIYF. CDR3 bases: TGCGCCAGCGAGAATAACGTTGGAAAGACCATATATTTT.

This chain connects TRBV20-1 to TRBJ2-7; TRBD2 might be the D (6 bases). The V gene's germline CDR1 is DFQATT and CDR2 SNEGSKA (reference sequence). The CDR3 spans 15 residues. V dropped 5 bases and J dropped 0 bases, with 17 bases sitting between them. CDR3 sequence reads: CSACPLASSSYEQYV. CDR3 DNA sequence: TGCAGTGCTTGTCCCCTAGCGTCGAGCTCCTACGAGCAGTACGTC.

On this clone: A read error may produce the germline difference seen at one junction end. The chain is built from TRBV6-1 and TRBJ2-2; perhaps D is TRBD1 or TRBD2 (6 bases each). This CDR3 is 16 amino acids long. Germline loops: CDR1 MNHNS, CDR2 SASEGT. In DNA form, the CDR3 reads TGTGCCAGCACTGTGGGAGGCTCGTGGGACACCGGGGATCTGTTTTTT. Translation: CASTVGGSWDTGDLFF.

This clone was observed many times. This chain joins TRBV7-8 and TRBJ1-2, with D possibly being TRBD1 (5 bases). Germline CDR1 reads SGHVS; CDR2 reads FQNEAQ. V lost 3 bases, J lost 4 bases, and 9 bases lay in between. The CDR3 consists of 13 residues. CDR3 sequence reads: CASSFGGLYGYTF. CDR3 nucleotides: TGTGCCAGCAGCTTTGGGGGTCTCTATGGCTACACCTTC.

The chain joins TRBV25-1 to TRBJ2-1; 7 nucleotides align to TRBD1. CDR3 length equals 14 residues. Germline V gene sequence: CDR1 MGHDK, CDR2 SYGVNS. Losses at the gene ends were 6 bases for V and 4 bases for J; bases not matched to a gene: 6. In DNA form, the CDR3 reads TGTGCCAGCAGCACAGGGGTCGGATACAATGAGCAGTTCTTC. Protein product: CASSTGVGYNEQFF.

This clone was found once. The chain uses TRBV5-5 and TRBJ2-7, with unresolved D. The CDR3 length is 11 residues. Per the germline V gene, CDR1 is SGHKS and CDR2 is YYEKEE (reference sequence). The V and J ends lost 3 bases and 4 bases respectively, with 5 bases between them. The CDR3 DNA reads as TGTGCCAGCAGCTCAACATACGAGCAGTACTTC. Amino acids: CASSSTYEQYF.

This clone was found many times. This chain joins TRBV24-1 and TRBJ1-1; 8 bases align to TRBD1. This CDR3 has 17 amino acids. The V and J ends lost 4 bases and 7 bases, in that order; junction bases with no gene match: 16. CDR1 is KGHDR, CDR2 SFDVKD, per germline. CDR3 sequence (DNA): TGTGCCACCAGTGACCGCCTTAGGACAGGGAATACCCTTGAAGCTTTCTTT. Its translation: CATSDRLRTGNTLEAFF.

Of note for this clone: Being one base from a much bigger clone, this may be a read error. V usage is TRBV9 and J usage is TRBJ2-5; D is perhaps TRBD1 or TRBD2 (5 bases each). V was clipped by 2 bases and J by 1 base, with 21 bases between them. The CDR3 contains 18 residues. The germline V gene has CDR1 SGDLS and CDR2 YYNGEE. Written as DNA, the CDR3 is TGTGCCAGCAGCGTCAGGCCTAGCTGGGGCCCAATCCAAGAGACCCAGTACTTC. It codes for CASSVRPSWGPIQETQYF.

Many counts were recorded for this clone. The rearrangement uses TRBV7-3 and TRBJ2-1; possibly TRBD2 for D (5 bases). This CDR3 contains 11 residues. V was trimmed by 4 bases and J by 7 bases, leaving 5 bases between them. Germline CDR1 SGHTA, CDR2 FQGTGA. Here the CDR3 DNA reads TGTGCCAGCAGCTCGGGAAATGAGCAGTTCTTC. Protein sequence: CASSSGNEQFF. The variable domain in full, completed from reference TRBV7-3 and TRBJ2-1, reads GAGVSQTPSNKVTEKGKYVELRCDPISGHTALYWYRQSLGQGPEFLIYFQGTGAADDSGLPNDRFFAVRPEGSVSTLKIQRTERGDSAVYLCASSSGNEQFFGPGTRLTVL.

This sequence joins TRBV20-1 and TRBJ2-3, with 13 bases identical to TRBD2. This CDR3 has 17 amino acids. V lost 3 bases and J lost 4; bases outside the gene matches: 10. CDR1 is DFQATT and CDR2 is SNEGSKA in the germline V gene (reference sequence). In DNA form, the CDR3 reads TGCAGTGCTAGTGCTGGACTAGCGGGAGCCGCGGCAGATACGCAGTATTTT. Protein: CSASAGLAGAAADTQYF.

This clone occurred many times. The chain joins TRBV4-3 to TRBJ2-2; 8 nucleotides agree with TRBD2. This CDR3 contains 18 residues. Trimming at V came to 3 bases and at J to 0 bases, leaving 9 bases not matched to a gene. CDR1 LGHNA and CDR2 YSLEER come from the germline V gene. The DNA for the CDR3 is TGCGCCAGCAGCCAGGTGATTGGCGGGAGGTCGAACACCGGGGAGCTGTTTTTT. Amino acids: CASSQVIGGRSNTGELFF.

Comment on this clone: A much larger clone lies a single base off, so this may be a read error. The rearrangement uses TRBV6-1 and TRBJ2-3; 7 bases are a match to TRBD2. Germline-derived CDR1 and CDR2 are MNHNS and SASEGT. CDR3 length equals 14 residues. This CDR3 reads CVSIKRGTTDTQYF. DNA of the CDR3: TGTGTCAGCATCAAGCGGGGAACCACAGATACGCAGTATTTT.

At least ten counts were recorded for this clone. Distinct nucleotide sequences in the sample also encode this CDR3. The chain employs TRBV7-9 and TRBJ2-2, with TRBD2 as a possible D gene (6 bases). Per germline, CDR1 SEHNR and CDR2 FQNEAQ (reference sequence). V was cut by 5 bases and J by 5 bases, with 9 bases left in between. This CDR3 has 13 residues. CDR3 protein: CASSRRGTGELFF. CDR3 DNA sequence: TGTGCCAGCAGCCGTCGGGGGACCGGGGAGCTGTTTTTT. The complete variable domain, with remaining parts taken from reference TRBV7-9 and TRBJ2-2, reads DTGVSQNPRHKITKRGQNVTFRCDPISEHNRLYWYRQTLGQGPEFLTYFQNEAQLEKSRLLSDRFSAERPKGSFSTLEIQRTEQGDSAMYLCASSRRGTGELFFGEGSRLTVL.

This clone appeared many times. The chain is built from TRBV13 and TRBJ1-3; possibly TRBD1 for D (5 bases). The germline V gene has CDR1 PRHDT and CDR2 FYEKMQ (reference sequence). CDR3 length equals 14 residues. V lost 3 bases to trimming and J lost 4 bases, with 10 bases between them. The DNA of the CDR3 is TGTGCCAGCAGCTTTTTCAGGGACGGAAACACCATATATTTT. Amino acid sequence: CASSFFRDGNTIYF.

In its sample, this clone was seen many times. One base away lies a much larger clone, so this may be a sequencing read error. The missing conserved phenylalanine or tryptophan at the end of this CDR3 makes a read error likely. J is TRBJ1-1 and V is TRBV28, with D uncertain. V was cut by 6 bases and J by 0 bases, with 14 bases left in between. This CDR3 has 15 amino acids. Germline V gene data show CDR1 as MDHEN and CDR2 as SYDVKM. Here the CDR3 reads CASSLPQSMNTEAFL. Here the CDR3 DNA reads TGTGCCAGCAGCTTACCGCAGAGCATGAACACTGAAGCTTTCCTT.

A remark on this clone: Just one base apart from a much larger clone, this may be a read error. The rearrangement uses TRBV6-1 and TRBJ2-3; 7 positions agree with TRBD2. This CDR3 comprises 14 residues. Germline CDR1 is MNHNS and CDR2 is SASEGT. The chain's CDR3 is CASIQGRGTDTHYF. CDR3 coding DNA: TGTGCCAGCATCCAAGGGAGGGGTACAGATACGCATTATTTT.

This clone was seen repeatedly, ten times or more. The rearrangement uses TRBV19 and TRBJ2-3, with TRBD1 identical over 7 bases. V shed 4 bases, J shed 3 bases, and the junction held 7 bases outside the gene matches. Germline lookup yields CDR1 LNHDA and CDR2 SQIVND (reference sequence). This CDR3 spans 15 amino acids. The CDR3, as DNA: TGTGCCAGTAGTAGACAGGGAGTAGAGACAGATACGCAGTATTTT. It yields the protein CASSRQGVETDTQYF.